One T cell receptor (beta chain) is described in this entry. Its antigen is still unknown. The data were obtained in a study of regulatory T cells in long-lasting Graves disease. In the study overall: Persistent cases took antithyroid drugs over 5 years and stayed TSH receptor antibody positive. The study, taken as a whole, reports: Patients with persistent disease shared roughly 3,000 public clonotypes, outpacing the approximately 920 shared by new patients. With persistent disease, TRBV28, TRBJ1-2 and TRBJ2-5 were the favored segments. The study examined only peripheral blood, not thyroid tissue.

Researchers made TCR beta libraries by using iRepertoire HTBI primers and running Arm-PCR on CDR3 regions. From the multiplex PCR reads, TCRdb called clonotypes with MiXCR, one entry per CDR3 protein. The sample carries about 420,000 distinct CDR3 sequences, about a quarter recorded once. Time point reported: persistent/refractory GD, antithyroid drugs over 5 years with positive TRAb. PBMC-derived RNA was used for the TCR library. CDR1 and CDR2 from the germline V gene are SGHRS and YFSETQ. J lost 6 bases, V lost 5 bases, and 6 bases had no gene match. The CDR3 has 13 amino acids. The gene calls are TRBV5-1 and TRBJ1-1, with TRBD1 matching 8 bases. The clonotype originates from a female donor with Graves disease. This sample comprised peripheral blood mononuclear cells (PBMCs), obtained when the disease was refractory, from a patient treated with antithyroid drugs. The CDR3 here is CASSGTGTSEAFF. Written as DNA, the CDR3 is TGCGCCAGCAGTGGGACAGGCACGTCTGAAGCTTTCTTT.